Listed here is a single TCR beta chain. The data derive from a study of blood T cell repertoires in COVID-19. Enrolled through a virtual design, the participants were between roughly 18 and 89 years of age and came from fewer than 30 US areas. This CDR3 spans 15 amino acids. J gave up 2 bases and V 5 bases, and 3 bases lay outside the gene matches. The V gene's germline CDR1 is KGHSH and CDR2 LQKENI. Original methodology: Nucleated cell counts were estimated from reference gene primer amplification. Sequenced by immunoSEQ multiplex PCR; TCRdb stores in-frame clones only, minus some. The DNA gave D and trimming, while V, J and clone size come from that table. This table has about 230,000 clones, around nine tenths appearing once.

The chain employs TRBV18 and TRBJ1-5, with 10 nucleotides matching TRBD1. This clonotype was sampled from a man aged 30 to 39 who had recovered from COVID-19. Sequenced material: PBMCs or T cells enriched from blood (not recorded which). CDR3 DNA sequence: TGTGCCAGCTCAGAAGGGACAGGGGGCAATCAGCCCCAGCATTTT. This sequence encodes CASSEGTGGNQPQHF. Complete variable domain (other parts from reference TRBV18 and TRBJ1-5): NAGVMQNPRHLVRRRGQEARLRCSPMKGHSHVYWYRQLPEEGLKFMVYLQKENIIDESGMPKERFSAEFPKEGPSILRIQQVVRGDSAAYFCASSEGTGGNQPQHFGDGTRLSIL.